This TCR beta chain was identified during a study of identical twins. Looked up from germline, CDR1 is KGHDR and CDR2 is SFDVKD. V gave up 2 bases and J gave up 5 bases; unmatched junction bases: 7. The CDR3 sequence is 16 residues long. Healthy Caucasian individuals made up all the donors. Whole-study results and caveats: Beta out-of-frame twin sharing showed a weaker excess.

Of note for this clonotype: Its antigen is currently unknown.

One entry per CDR3 protein, called by TCRdb with MiXCR from the 5' RACE reads. The sample gives about 300,000 distinct CDR3 sequences, approximately 13% of which show up once; 7.2% is in the top ten. This sample also appeared in a second study, on yellow fever vaccine responses in identical twins.

Source material: CD8+ T cells sorted from blood. This TCR came from a woman in her late teens or twenties in good health. V and J are TRBV24-1 and TRBJ2-3; 9 bases match TRBD1. In DNA, the CDR3 is TGTGCCACCAGTGATTGGACAGGGGACGAAATAGATACGCAGTATTTT. This sequence encodes CATSDWTGDEIDTQYF.